The TCR beta chain under discussion was sequenced for a study of T cells in Graves' hyperthyroidism and ophthalmopathy. Study conclusions and caveats: The model forecast ophthalmopathy, anticipating it by a median roughly 6.3 months before onset. Blood held most thyroid clonotypes expanded above 0.001 frequency.

TCR beta CDR3 regions were amplified from RNA. Researchers ran a first-round RT-PCR on the TCR CDR3 using the HTBI primer set. TCRdb re-derived calls from the multiplex PCR reads in MiXCR, one entry per CDR3 protein. The table includes 500,000 to 600,000 distinct CDR3 sequences, over 15% detected once. CDR3 size: 18 residues. J gave up 5 bases and V 0 bases, and 14 bases lay outside the gene matches. Germline CDR1 LGHNT, CDR2 FRNRAP. This clonotype was recorded at least ten times. Its specificity is unknown. This chain joins TRBV12-5 and TRBJ2-3; 7 nucleotides align to TRBD2. The sequenced sample consisted of blood. This receptor was identified in a woman in her late teens or twenties with Graves' hyperthyroidism. The CDR3 coding sequence is TGTGCTAGTGGTTTGGTAATAGGAGGCGGGGGAGGCGAAGATACGCAGTATTTT. Translation gives CASGLVIGGGGGEDTQYF.